Each of the 4 T cell receptor beta chains below was sequenced from the same sample in a study of cytomegalovirus exposure and HLA in healthy donors. Both 60 Vbeta primers and 13 Jbeta primers went into the PCR. The data were produced by immunoSEQ multiplex PCR, yet TCRdb's version contains in-frame clones alone and is incomplete. In the table there are 110,000 to 150,000 clones, around 75% of which are singletons. The material sequenced was PBMCs. These TCRs come from a female donor in good health and CMV-seronegative.

The V gene is TRBV9, the J gene TRBJ1-1, with 7 bases that match TRBD1. The CDR3 covers 15 residues. Per germline, CDR1 SGDLS and CDR2 YYNGEE. J lost 5 bases, V lost 4 bases, and 11 bases had no gene match. CDR3 amino acids: CASSPPPTGRTEAFF. The CDR3 DNA follows: TGTGCCAGCAGCCCCCCACCGACAGGGAGGACTGAAGCTTTCTTT.

This chain uses TRBV29-1 with TRBJ2-7; D gene unclear. V lost 2 bases and J lost 2, with 13 bases in between. The CDR3 length is 14 residues. Germline CDR1 SQVTM, CDR2 ANQGSEA. The CDR3 sequence: CSVEWLKQPYEQYF. Written as DNA, the CDR3 is TGCAGCGTTGAATGGCTGAAACAGCCCTACGAGCAGTACTTC.

This sequence joins TRBV18 and TRBJ1-5; no definite D call. The germline gives CDR1 KGHSH, CDR2 LQKENI. Between the trimmed V and J ends, which lost 3 bases and 6 bases, there was a span of 9 bases. The CDR3 covers 13 residues. CDR3 residues: CASSPTGSQPQHF. The CDR3 bases are TGTGCCAGCTCACCTACGGGGAGTCAGCCCCAGCATTTT.

The rearrangement uses TRBV7-9 and TRBJ1-1; 9 bases align to TRBD1. From germline, CDR1 is SEHNR and CDR2 FQNEAQ (reference sequence). This CDR3 comprises 12 residues. V lost 5 bases to trimming and J lost 8 bases; unmatched junction nucleotides: 3. The CDR3 protein is CASSRGQGEAFF. The CDR3 DNA reads TGTGCCAGCAGCAGGGGACAGGGAGAAGCTTTCTTT.